This is a list of T cell receptor beta chains from one sample in a study of identical twins. MiXCR, run by TCRdb on the 5' RACE reads, gives a single entry per CDR3 protein. The data hold about 1.7 million distinct CDR3 sequences, with about 30% observed a single time. Sequenced sample: cord blood. These receptors all stem from a newborn girl in good health. Both conserved end residues are part of each CDR3. D genes are given only for firm matches. Clone size is not always given. Where it is, it says once, few, many or a class for expanded clones.

V gene	D gene	clone size	J gene	CDR3 DNA	CDR3 protein
TRBV4-1	TRBD2	-	TRBJ2-4	TGCGCCAGCAGCCAAGGGCCCCTGTCGGGGCGGGAGGGATATGGCAAAAACATTCAGTACTTC	CASSQGPLSGREGYGKNIQYF
TRBV12-3/TRBV12-4	TRBD1	-	TRBJ1-2	TGTGCCAGCACCGGACAGGGGGGGGACTATGGCTACACCTTC	CASTGQGGDYGYTF
TRBV5-1	TRBD2	-	TRBJ2-1	TGCGCCAGCAGCTATCTAGCGGGAGGGCAGGGCAATGAGCAGTTCTTC	CASSYLAGGQGNEQFF
TRBV28	TRBD2	-	TRBJ2-2	TGTGCCAGCAGTTTATGGCGTCTAGCGGGAGATACCGGGGAGCTGTTTTTT	CASSLWRLAGDTGELFF
TRBV28	-	-	TRBJ2-1	TGTGCCAGCAGTTTCCAGGAAGTGCAGTTCTTC	CASSFQEVQFF
TRBV19	TRBD2	-	TRBJ2-1	TGTGCCAGTAGTATCCCTCTCTTTCGGGAGGGGTTATATGAGCAGTTCTTC	CASSIPLFREGLYEQFF
TRBV25-1	-	few	TRBJ2-7	TGTGCCAGCAGTGGGGACTTCGGGTACGAGCAGTACTTC	CASSGDFGYEQYF
TRBV7-9	TRBD2	-	TRBJ2-3	TGTGCCAGCAGCCCTAATTGGCGGGAGGCCACAGATACGCAGTATTTT	CASSPNWREATDTQYF
TRBV10-3	-	many	TRBJ1-2	TGTGCCATCAGTGAGTCGCCGACAGTTAACTATGGCTACACCTTC	CAISESPTVNYGYTF
TRBV28	TRBD1	-	TRBJ2-5	TGTGCCAGCAGTTTAATCATTGGACAGGGATGGGAGACCCAGTACTTC	CASSLIIGQGWETQYF
TRBV20-1	TRBD2	-	TRBJ2-3	TGCAGTGCTAGTGTCGCGGGGGAATCGACAGATACGCAGTATTTT	CSASVAGESTDTQYF
TRBV3-1	-	-	TRBJ2-7	TGTGCCAGCAGGATTACCGGGACGGTATTGTACGAGCAGTACTTC	CASRITGTVLYEQYF
TRBV7-9	-	-	TRBJ1-5	TGTGCCAGCAGCTCAGACAGCCTTAGCAATCAGCCCCAGCATTTT	CASSSDSLSNQPQHF
TRBV9	TRBD2	-	TRBJ2-7	TGTGCCAGCAGCGTAGGTCTAGCGGGGGGCAACTCCTACGAGCAGTACTTC	CASSVGLAGGNSYEQYF
TRBV4-1	-	-	TRBJ2-5	TGCGCCAGCAGCCAAAAATCATCCCGGGACTGGGGAGAGACCCAGTACTTC	CASSQKSSRDWGETQYF
TRBV20-1	-	few	TRBJ2-1	TGCAGTGCCCCTCCGTACGGGAGAAGGGCCTACAATGAGCAGTTCTTC	CSAPPYGRRAYNEQFF
TRBV6-1	-	few	TRBJ1-5	TGTGCCAGCAGTGAAGCGACGGGGGCCTATCAGCCCCAGCATTTT	CASSEATGAYQPQHF
TRBV7-8	-	-	TRBJ2-1	TGTGCCAGCAGCACTAGAATCCCGGGCAATGAGCAGTTCTTC	CASSTRIPGNEQFF
TRBV24-1	-	many	TRBJ2-3	TGTGCCACCAGTGCCAACCGGGTCTCCGGTAGCACAGATACGCAGTATTTT	CATSANRVSGSTDTQYF
TRBV29-1	TRBD2	few	TRBJ2-1	TGCAGCGTTGAAGATCGGGATCTAGCGGGAGTTTCCAATGAGCAGTTCTTC	CSVEDRDLAGVSNEQFF
TRBV27	-	-	TRBJ1-1	TGTGCCAGCAGTCCAGCCTGCAGGGAGGGGATGAACACTGAAGCTTTCTTT	CASSPACREGMNTEAFF
TRBV11-1	-	few	TRBJ2-1	TGTGCCAGCAGCTTAGTAGCGGTAGGTCGATACAATGAGCAGTTCTTC	CASSLVAVGRYNEQFF
TRBV2	-	-	TRBJ1-4	TGTGCCAGCAGTTCCCGTTCTCAGGAAAAACTGTTTTTT	CASSSRSQEKLFF
TRBV9	TRBD2	once	TRBJ2-3	TGTGCCAGCAGCACACGGGGACTAGGGGGAACAGATACGCAGTATTTT	CASSTRGLGGTDTQYF
TRBV20-1	-	few	TRBJ2-1	TGCAGTGCTAGGGGGGGGACAGAGCAGTTCTTC	CSARGGTEQFF
TRBV28	-	few	TRBJ1-4	TGTGCCAGCAGTCCCCTGGCCCTAGACAGCTTCGCAACTAATGAAAAACTGTTTTTT	CASSPLALDSFATNEKLFF
TRBV3-1	-	-	TRBJ2-1	TGTGCCGGCAGCCAAGATTTCCTTTACAATGAGCAGTTCTTC	CAGSQDFLYNEQFF
TRBV29-1	TRBD2	-	TRBJ2-1	TGCAGCGTTGATCGGTCGCGGGAGGGCCTTTGGGAGCAGTTCTTC	CSVDRSREGLWEQFF
TRBV25-1	-	-	TRBJ1-6	TGTGCCAGCAGTGAATGGGGGCAGGGGTCCTATAATTCACCCCTCCACTTT	CASSEWGQGSYNSPLHF
TRBV7-9	-	few	TRBJ2-5	TGTGCCAGCAGCTTAGTCGCGATCCGAGAGACCCAGTACTTC	CASSLVAIRETQYF
TRBV25-1	-	-	TRBJ2-7	TGTGCCAGTAGACGGGCCTCCTACGGGCAGTACTTC	CASRRASYGQYF
TRBV24-1	TRBD2	-	TRBJ2-1	TGTGCCACCAGTACTGGACTAGGATCCTACAATGAGCAGTTCTTC	CATSTGLGSYNEQFF
TRBV20-1	-	-	TRBJ2-7	TGCAGTGCTAGGGCCTTCTCTTACGAGCAGTACTTC	CSARAFSYEQYF
TRBV30	-	-	TRBJ2-7	TGTGCCTGGAGTGGTATATGGGTCACCGAGCAGTACTTC	CAWSGIWVTEQYF
TRBV7-2	-	-	TRBJ2-1	TGTGCCAGCAGCTTATTCGAGCATGAGCAGTTCTTC	CASSLFEHEQFF
TRBV27	-	many	TRBJ2-7	TGTGCCAGCAGTCCCGGGACGGCCTCCTACGAGCAGTACTTC	CASSPGTASYEQYF
TRBV6-6	-	few	TRBJ1-4	TGTGCCAGCAGTAAGACAGGAACCCTCTCGGTGTTTTTT	CASSKTGTLSVFF
TRBV27	TRBD1	-	TRBJ2-1	TGTGCCAGCAGTACCTGGACAGGGAGTAATGAGCAGTTCTTC	CASSTWTGSNEQFF
TRBV12-3/TRBV12-4	-	few	TRBJ1-6	TGTGCCAGCAGTTTAGCGAGCTTGGGCTCCTATAATTCACCCCTCCACTTT	CASSLASLGSYNSPLHF